This T cell receptor beta chain was identified during a study of cytomegalovirus exposure and HLA in healthy donors (dated by TCRdb to the late 2010s). Broadly, across the study: An earlier analysis of around 600 of the donors reported about 290 Gb of sequence data and 100 million to 130 million unique TCR beta sequences from roughly 180 million T cells. The T cell repertoires of some 670 subjects were profiled by immunosequencing and related to cytomegalovirus serostatus. The study combined high-throughput TCR immunosequencing, statistical association of individual TCRs with disease status, and machine learning to predict cytomegalovirus infection status. A later genetic analysis took genome-wide SNP genotypes for about 65% of the 666 donors and used that subset as a discovery cohort. To decide whether each TCR beta V gene segment behaved as functional or pseudogenic, an earlier analysis of 587 of the donors relied on high-throughput TCR beta sequencing. All discovery cohort repertoires had been generated on a single sequencing platform. Roughly five DR-DQ haplotypes were handled as single units for association and clustering because linkage in the cohort was strong. The study was designed to test whether signatures of past pathogen exposure could be identified by cataloging public T cell receptors. On average, roughly 200,000 unique TCR beta nucleotide sequences were sequenced per donor among a few hundred genotyped donors of the cohort, with roughly 18% of those sequences being non-productive. Of the roughly 400 genotyped donors, approximately 83% fell in the genetic ancestry cluster associated with self-reported Caucasian donors. Both class I and class II loci were covered by HLA typing, at four-digit resolution. In the later analysis, no new phenotypic data were used to find candidate immune exposures; instead, reliance was placed on TCR beta sequences and their occurrence across donors. To study patterns of TCR occurrence, a later analysis re-analyzed previously published TCR beta repertoires from around 700 donors and added high-resolution HLA genotyping. The number of typed donors differed by locus: 629-630 for A, B, C, DRB1 and DQB1; 522 for DQA1; approximately 610 for DPA1; and some 450 for DPB1. Alongside the repertoire data, information on donor age, sex, ethnicity and CMV serostatus was compiled. Along with the roughly 670-subject first cohort, a separate validation cohort of approximately 110 different subjects was used. About 300 gigabases of sequencing data and around 88 million unique TCR sequences made up an early release that covered roughly 670 HLA-typed donors.

This clone was seen more than once but under ten times. Its cognate antigen has yet to be identified. No base qualities exist here, and no much larger clone lies one base off it. To prepare the library, the immunoSEQ multiplex PCR assay was applied. A mixture of 60 forward primers for TCR Vbeta segments and 13 reverse primers for TCR Jbeta segments was used in the multiplex PCR. A multiplex PCR assay on genomic DNA amplified the CDR3 region of rearranged TCR beta genes. Amplified TCR beta libraries were sequenced as 87-base-pair reads on the Illumina HiSeq System. The authors' pipeline ran thus. A later analysis tallied about 77 million unique TCR beta chains across the 700 or so repertoires, and about 10 million of those chains were shared by two or more donors. A nearest-neighbor algorithm error-corrected the raw reads and collapsed the reads into unique sequences, merging closely related sequences to remove PCR and sequencing errors. Alignment of CDR3 sequences to IMGT reference sequences was used to assign V, D and J gene segments. For a sequence to be retained, at least a six-nucleotide match to both a V gene segment and a J gene segment was required. A rearrangement was called productive if the CDR3 had no stop codons and remained in frame with V and J, and every other rearrangement was called non-productive. CDR3 was defined by IMGT convention, running from the second conserved V-encoded cysteine to the conserved J-encoded phenylalanine. The earlier analysis of 550 to 650 of the donors excluded any sequence lacking an unambiguous match to a single V gene segment. An earlier analysis of some 610 of the donors called V segments functional above 56.7% productive rearrangements and segregating when the between-donor standard deviation exceeded 5%. To diagnose cytomegalovirus status from the catalog of TCR beta chain sequences, a statistical classification framework was built. In a later analysis, V and J genes were assigned by comparing TCR nucleotide sequences against IMGT/GENE-DB human TR gene sequences. Using the TCRdist pipeline, a later analysis assigned CDR3 sequences along with most-parsimonious VDJ recombination scenarios. In a later analysis, every TCR beta chain was defined by the combination of its CDR3 amino acid sequence and its V-gene family, and reads without a unique V-gene family were dropped. To address suspected cross-contamination and a sequencing artifact, a later analysis removed some 620 highly shared, low-generation-probability nucleotide sequences. In a later analysis, a clonal expansion index was calculated for each public chain from normalized within-repertoire ranks of inferred template counts. A later analysis computed generation probabilities with a VDJ recombination model fitted to out-of-frame rearrangements, and checked the results against IGoR. In a later analysis, hypergeometric tests were used to score TCR-TCR, TCR-HLA and TCR-CMV co-occurrence, with a repertoire-size bias correction applied to TCR pairs. False discovery rates were estimated in a later analysis by permuting HLA or CMV assignments 20 times. A later analysis grouped co-occurring TCRs with DBSCAN, adding TCRdist sequence similarity when clustering within HLA-allele-positive subsets. For co-occurrence clustering, repertoires with fewer than 30,000 or more than 120,000 public chains were excluded, along with roughly 5 repertoires with anomalous nucleotide sharing. As stored in TCRdb, this immuneACCESS dataset retains in-frame rearrangements with V and J assigned. A fraction of the clones does not appear; measured against another copy, unresolved V genes explain less than half of the discrepancy, and the remainder lacks a known reason. The DNA was the basis for D and trimming; V, J and clone size are from that table. This sample holds under 150,000 clones; 65% to 90% were observed only once. Around 1.3% of the sample is in the top ten clones.

Findings and caveats that apply to the study as a whole: The cohort was sequenced for TCR beta chains only, and without alpha or paired-chain data the features that could be detected were limited. In vitro tests confirmed that a few of the cytomegalovirus-associated TCR beta chains recognize cytomegalovirus antigens. Sequencing depth was assumed to be roughly uniform across donors in the presence/absence analyses, though that assumption may not hold. Strong co-occurrence of HLA alleles, especially DR and DQ, made assigning TCR associations to individual alleles difficult. Compared with equally common non-associated chains, HLA-associated TCR beta chains in a later analysis were more clonally expanded and had lower generation probabilities. According to the authors, the approach could potentially be generalized to other disease states and immunological phenotypes. In the study, 164 TCR beta chains were listed as associated with cytomegalovirus. Correlated functional status among segregating V segments might be attributable to linkage disequilibrium, but an unknown experimental factor could not be ruled out. In a later analysis, the rate of TCR association differed among HLA loci, with DRB1 alleles having the most associated TCRs and HLA-C alleles having the fewest. Most CMV-associated TCR beta chains appeared to be HLA-restricted in a later analysis, and the HLA associations seemed to be driven largely by CMV exposure. Because counts were too low, roughly 18 rarely observed V segments, including chromosome 9 orphons, were left out of the earlier analysis of a few hundred of the donors. In an earlier analysis of approximately 590 of the donors, most TCR beta V segments appeared in productive rearrangements about 87% or about 30% of the time, broadly matching IMGT annotations. Immune exposure information for the cohort was limited to CMV serostatus. In a later genetic analysis, fewer N-insertions in productive TCRs were reported among donors in an Asian-associated ancestry cluster than the roughly 700-donor mean. In a later analysis, 15,000 to 20,000 TCR beta sequences were associated with specific HLA alleles at a false discovery rate of 0.05. While some public TCRs were present in many individuals, most TCR sequences turned up only very rarely across donors. A cluster of highly shared sequence variants was judged likely to represent a technical artifact of the sequencing pipeline. Because some donors lacked HLA typing at each locus, the association tests relied only on the typed subset. A further reported finding was that TCR beta sequences accurately predicted the HLA-A and HLA-B alleles for most subjects in the first cohort. The classifier was reported to diagnose cytomegalovirus status with high specificity and sensitivity in both the original and validation cohorts. Some IMGT-functional V segments, including TRBV6-2 and TRBV6-3, could not be told apart with the 87-base-pair reads, so those segments were excluded. An association between a missense DCLRE1C variant and V-gene and J-gene trimming of TCR beta chains was found in a later genetic analysis and replicated in an independent cohort. In a later analysis, several top co-occurrence clusters were reported to appear linked to parvovirus B19, influenza, CMV and Epstein-Barr virus.

Between the V and J ends, shortened by 3 bases and 7 bases respectively, the junction contains 12 bases. The CDR3 holds 13 amino acids from the cysteine to the phenylalanine. The CDR3 DNA has 39 bases and is translated from base 1. CDR1 and CDR2, per the germline V gene (reference sequence), are GTSNPN and SVGIG. The cohort consisted of more than 650 healthy bone marrow donors. At the time of sampling, all cohort members were nominally healthy, though unrecorded immune exposures were likely present. The donor was CMV seronegative and was included in the group of hundreds of seronegative cohort members. A peripheral blood sample was provided by each donor, and peripheral blood mononuclear cells were used for TCR beta sequencing. Genomic DNA extraction from the blood cell samples was performed with the Qiagen DNeasy Blood Extraction Kit.

The sequence was collected from a girl aged 2 to 9 in good health and CMV-seronegative. What was sequenced was PBMCs. The rearranged segments are TRBV30 and TRBJ1-4; a tentative D match to TRBD1 spans 6 bases. The CDR3 reads CAWRGGAFEKLFF. The sequenced DNA: TGTGCCTGGAGGGGGGGGGCTTTTGAAAAACTGTTTTTT.